One T cell receptor (beta chain) is described in this entry. Its specificity is not known. This sample stems from a study of cytomegalovirus exposure and HLA in healthy donors. Regarding the study as a whole: Earlier results showed most TCR beta V segments being productive about 87% or about 30% of the time. The study listed under 200 cytomegalovirus-associated TCR beta chains.

V shed 8 bases and J shed 11 bases, with 15 bases lying between them. CDR3 size: 12 residues. Germline V gene lookup returns CDR1 ENHRY and CDR2 SYGVKD. Healthy people donating bone marrow made up the donors. Primers for the PCR totalled 60 Vbeta and 13 Jbeta. The method was immunoSEQ multiplex PCR; TCRdb's version includes in-frame clones alone and lacks a portion of them. This table has about 160,000 clones, under 90% appearing once. This sequence was found in a man aged 18 to 29 in good health and CMV-seronegative. Sequenced material: PBMCs. The genes are TRBV10-3 and TRBJ2-2, with D perhaps TRBD2 (7 bases). CDR3 DNA sequence: TGTGCCATCCGCGGGGGCGGGGACGAGCTGTTTTTT. Residues: CAIRGGGDELFF.